This T cell receptor (beta chain) was found in a study of CD8 T cells in ankylosing spondylitis. J gave up 6 bases and V 7 bases, and 10 bases lay outside the gene matches. The CDR3 consists of 16 residues. TCRdb itself ran the 5' RACE reads through MiXCR, one entry per CDR3 protein. The data contain approximately 140,000 distinct CDR3 sequences, over 7% of them singletons. The material sequenced was blood, either unsorted or a sorted T cell fraction (not recorded which). This TCR derives from a male donor with ankylosing spondylitis or in good health (not recorded which). This chain uses TRBV12-3 or TRBV12-4 with TRBJ2-1; TRBD2 aligns across 12 bases. CDR3 amino acids: CASNAPGLAGSNEQFF. CDR3 DNA sequence: TGTGCCAGCAACGCCCCTGGACTAGCGGGAAGCAATGAGCAGTTCTTC.